This TCR beta chain emerged from a study of CD8 T cells in Susac syndrome. General study findings and limits: The study acknowledged a relatively small number of individuals in its TCR sequencing and HLA analysis.

Comments on this clonotype: The antigen is not known.

CD8+ and CD4+ T cells from blood underwent TCR beta sequencing, which was carried out in a high-throughput format. RNA totalling roughly 0.5 to 1 ug underwent reverse transcription with random hexamers. TCRdb re-analysed the immunoSEQ multiplex PCR reads in MiXCR, keeping a single row per CDR3 protein. Among 200,000 to 300,000 distinct CDR3 sequences, almost 97% were seen once, and the ten largest hold 0.1%. This CDR3 comprises 14 residues. Germline trimming cut 0 bases from V and 6 bases from J; bases unmatched to any gene: 2. The germline V gene has CDR1 MNHEY and CDR2 SVGAGI. Sequenced: CD4+ T cells from PBMCs. The chain links TRBV6-5 to TRBJ2-7; TRBD1 agrees at 10 bases. The receptor comes from a human donor with Susac syndrome. The DNA of the CDR3 is TGTGCCAGCAGTTACTCGGGACAGGGGCCCGAGCAGTACTTC. Encoded protein: CASSYSGQGPEQYF.